The 27 T cell receptor beta chains below all came from one sample that was sequenced in a study of cytomegalovirus exposure and HLA in healthy donors. The PCR had 60 Vbeta and 13 Jbeta primers. Method: immunoSEQ multiplex PCR; TCRdb's copy keeps in-frame clones and lacks some. The table has tens of thousands of clones, approximately 81% seen once. The specimen was PBMCs. All receptors derive from a woman in her twenties or thirties in good health and CMV-seropositive.

This chain uses TRBV7-9 with TRBJ2-5, with TRBD1 matching 11 bases. The CDR3 runs to 14 residues. J was trimmed by 4 bases and V by 3 bases; bases with no gene match: 1. CDR1 and CDR2 (germline): SEHNR, FQNEAQ (reference sequence). CDR3 sequence: CASSFGQGAETQYF. As DNA, the CDR3 is TGTGCCAGCAGCTTCGGACAGGGGGCAGAGACCCAGTACTTC. The complete variable domain, with remaining parts taken from reference TRBV7-9 and TRBJ2-5, reads DTGVSQNPRHKITKRGQNVTFRCDPISEHNRLYWYRQTLGQGPEFLTYFQNEAQLEKSRLLSDRFSAERPKGSFSTLEIQRTEQGDSAMYLCASSFGQGAETQYFGPGTRLLVL.

This clone was found once. The chain is built from TRBV6-6 and TRBJ1-1, with D hard to call. This CDR3 is 12 amino acids long. Germline V gives CDR1 MNHNY, CDR2 SVGAGI (reference sequence). V was cut by 6 bases and J by 2 bases, with 7 bases left in between. The CDR3, as DNA: TGTGCCAGCAGCCTCAGAAACACTGAAGCTTTCTTT. This translates into CASSLRNTEAFF.

The chain uses TRBV5-4 and TRBJ1-1; D is ambiguous. The CDR3 covers 16 residues. V was trimmed by 0 bases and J by 2 bases, leaving 14 bases between them. Germline assignment: CDR1 SGHNT and CDR2 YYREEE (reference sequence). The CDR3: CASSLGLAVSNTEAFF. The CDR3 bases are TGTGCCAGCAGCTTGGGATTGGCCGTATCAAACACTGAAGCTTTCTTT.

The rearrangement links TRBV5-4 to TRBJ2-2; 8 bases line up with TRBD2. J lost 1 base, V lost 1 base, and 3 bases had no gene match. The CDR3 is 16 amino acids. Germline loops: CDR1 SGHNT, CDR2 YYREEE (reference sequence). CDR3 amino acids: CASSLLGLENTGELFF. CDR3 nucleotide sequence: TGTGCCAGCAGCTTGTTGGGACTAGAGAACACCGGGGAGCTGTTTTTT. The complete variable domain, with remaining parts taken from reference TRBV5-4 and TRBJ2-2, reads ETGVTQSPTHLIKTRGQQVTLRCSSQSGHNTVSWYQQALGQGPQFIFQYYREEENGRGNFPPRFSGLQFPNYSSELNVNALELDDSALYLCASSLLGLENTGELFFGEGSRLTVL.

This chain connects TRBV9 to TRBJ2-1; 9 bases agree with TRBD1. V lost 2 bases to trimming and J lost 3 bases; unmatched junction nucleotides: 3. This CDR3 is built from 15 residues. The germline V gene encodes CDR1 SGDLS and CDR2 YYNGEE. The CDR3 sequence: CASSVRDRVYNEQFF. The CDR3 region has the DNA TGTGCCAGCAGCGTCCGGGACAGGGTCTACAATGAGCAGTTCTTC.

The J gene is TRBJ1-2, the V gene TRBV20-1; D is ambiguous. The CDR3 runs to 11 residues. The V end lost 6 bases, the J end lost 8 bases, and 13 bases lay between the germline ends. CDR1 and CDR2 from the germline V gene are DFQATT and SNEGSKA (reference sequence). The CDR3 coding sequence is TGCAGTGCCCCCGTGGGAGGAGGCTACACCTTC. It encodes CSAPVGGGYTF.

The J gene is TRBJ2-4, the V gene TRBV6-1, with D maybe TRBD2 (6 bases). Germline values: CDR1 MNHNS, CDR2 SASEGT. Between the trimmed V and J ends, which lost 4 bases and 0 bases, there was a span of 16 bases. This CDR3 comprises 17 residues. The chain's CDR3 is CASSVWGDPQAKNIQYF. In DNA form, the CDR3 reads TGTGCCAGCAGTGTATGGGGGGATCCCCAAGCCAAAAACATTCAGTACTTC.

This clone appeared a few times. The J gene is TRBJ2-2, the V gene TRBV4-3; 7 bases are shared with TRBD1. V lost 7 bases, J lost 7 bases, and 12 bases stayed unmatched. Germline assignment: CDR1 LGHNA and CDR2 YSLEER. This CDR3 region has 15 residues. The CDR3 nucleotides read TGCGCCAGCACCCTGACAGGGCCCTTAGGCGGGGAGCTGTTTTTT. Amino acid sequence: CASTLTGPLGGELFF.

This clone was counted between two and nine times. V and J are TRBV5-1 and TRBJ2-1, with D possibly TRBD2 on 5 matching bases. This CDR3 has 15 residues. Trimming shortened V by 5 bases and J by 2 bases, and 14 bases separated the two germline ends. The V gene's germline CDR1 is SGHRS and CDR2 YFSETQ. The CDR3 loop is CASSPSAVAYNEQFF. CDR3 in DNA: TGCGCCAGCAGTCCTTCAGCGGTGGCCTACAATGAGCAGTTCTTC. Full variable domain (rest looked up from reference TRBV5-1 and TRBJ2-1): KAGVTQTPRYLIKTRGQQVTLSCSPISGHRSVSWYQQTPGQGLQFLFEYFSETQRNKGNFPGRFSGRQFSNSRSEMNVSTLELGDSALYLCASSPSAVAYNEQFFGPGTRLTVL.

The rearrangement uses TRBV4-3 and TRBJ2-6, with a possible D match to TRBD2 (5 bases). The germline gives CDR1 LGHNA, CDR2 YSLEER. The V end lost 1 base, the J end lost 0 bases, and 19 bases lay between the germline ends. This CDR3 comprises 20 residues. The CDR3 is CASSQALGSHLSSGANVLTF. The CDR3, as DNA: TGCGCCAGCAGCCAAGCCCTGGGGAGTCACTTAAGCTCTGGGGCCAACGTCCTGACTTTC.

V gene TRBV6-6 combines with J gene TRBJ1-1, with D possibly TRBD1 on 5 matching bases. Germline CDR1 is MNHNY and CDR2 is SVGAGI (reference sequence). With 0 bases removed from V and 3 bases from J, the gap between germline ends came to 8 bases. This CDR3 has 14 residues. The CDR3 sequence is CASSYSGGDTEAFF. The DNA of the CDR3 is TGTGCCAGCAGTTACTCGGGAGGGGACACTGAAGCTTTCTTT.

In this sample, this clone turned up a few times. The chain carries TRBV29-1 and TRBJ2-1, with unresolved D. V was trimmed by 6 bases and J by 3 bases, leaving 9 bases between them. Germline V gene sequence: CDR1 SQVTM, CDR2 ANQGSEA. The CDR3 is 12 residues long. Here the CDR3 reads CSVSPNYNEQFF. In DNA, the CDR3 is TGCAGCGTCTCGCCTAACTACAATGAGCAGTTCTTC.

The chain links TRBV7-9 to TRBJ2-5, with a possible D match to TRBD2 (5 bases). This CDR3 contains 12 residues. The V gene lost 5 bases and the J gene lost 5 bases, with 9 bases spanning the gap. Germline V gene sequence: CDR1 SEHNR, CDR2 FQNEAQ (reference sequence). CDR3 amino acids: CASSPGIETQYF. CDR3 nucleotides: TGTGCCAGCAGCCCGGGGATCGAGACCCAGTACTTC.

V usage is TRBV29-1 and J usage is TRBJ2-7; D ambiguous. V was clipped by 8 bases and J by 9 bases, with 11 bases between them. CDR1 is SQVTM, CDR2 ANQGSEA, per germline. The CDR3 contains 9 residues. CDR3 residues: CSPPGVQYF. The CDR3 coding sequence is TGCAGCCCCCCCGGAGTGCAGTACTTC.

This clone was recorded once. The rearrangement links TRBV11-3 to TRBJ2-1; 8 nucleotides align to TRBD2. V lost 5 bases to trimming and J lost 0 bases; unmatched junction nucleotides: 3. Per the germline V gene, CDR1 is SGHNT and CDR2 is YENEEA. The CDR3 runs to 15 residues. The CDR3 DNA follows: TGTGCCAGCAGCCGTAGCGGGAACTCCTACAATGAGCAGTTCTTC. This translates into CASSRSGNSYNEQFF. Together with reference TRBV11-3 and TRBJ2-1, the CDR3 gives the full variable domain: EAGVVQSPRYKIIEKKQPVAFWCNPISGHNTLYWYLQNLGQGPELLIRYENEEAVDDSQLPKDRFSAERLKGVDSTLKIQPAELGDSAVYLCASSRSGNSYNEQFFGPGTRLTVL.

The chain joins TRBV5-4 to TRBJ2-7; 8 nucleotides match TRBD2. The trim removed 4 bases at V and 0 bases at J, leaving 6 bases unmatched. In germline, CDR1 is SGHNT, CDR2 YYREEE (reference sequence). The CDR3 runs to 15 residues. This CDR3 is CASSPRAGVSYEQYF. The DNA for the CDR3 is TGTGCCAGCAGCCCCCGAGCGGGAGTCTCCTACGAGCAGTACTTC.

This clone was seen just once. Written as DNA, the CDR3 is TGCGCCAGCAGCTCTCGAGAGTCGGGCACAGATACGCAGTATTTT. It yields the protein CASSSRESGTDTQYF. The chain couples TRBV5-1 to TRBJ2-3; D is undetermined. Trimming shortened V by 3 bases and J by 1 base, and 12 bases separated the two germline ends. This CDR3 comprises 15 residues. Germline V gives CDR1 SGHRS, CDR2 YFSETQ.

The J gene is TRBJ2-1, the V gene TRBV27, with a possible D match to TRBD2 (6 bases). The V and J ends lost 6 bases and 6 bases respectively, with 9 bases between them. Germline V lookup: CDR1 MNHEY, CDR2 SMNVEV (reference sequence). This CDR3 contains 12 residues. The CDR3 bases are TGTGCCAGCAGCCACGGGAGCAATGAGCAGTTCTTC. It is translated as CASSHGSNEQFF.

The chain couples TRBV14 to TRBJ2-7, with D perhaps TRBD2 (5 bases). CDR3 length equals 15 residues. The V and J ends lost 4 bases and 0 bases respectively, with 13 bases between them. Germline-derived CDR1 and CDR2 are SGHDN and FVKESK. The CDR3 DNA sequence: TGTGCCAGCAGCCCTTCAGCGGAACACTCCTACGAGCAGTACTTC. Protein sequence: CASSPSAEHSYEQYF.

The V gene is TRBV6-1, the J gene TRBJ1-1; tentative D call: TRBD1 (6 bases). The CDR3 has 13 amino acids. Germline V CDR1 and CDR2: MNHNS, SASEGT. Trimming cost V 6 bases and J 8 bases, with 16 bases left between them. In DNA form, the CDR3 reads TGTGCCAGCAGAACCCGGACAGCATCCGAAGCTTTCTTT. This encodes CASRTRTASEAFF.

The chain uses TRBV6-5 and TRBJ1-2; TRBD1 might be the D (6 bases). This CDR3 is 12 amino acids long. V lost 10 bases to trimming and J lost 5 bases, with 14 bases between them. CDR1 is MNHEY, CDR2 SVGAGI, per germline. The CDR3 is CATTQGRYGYTF. CDR3 in DNA: TGTGCCACCACACAGGGACGGTATGGCTACACCTTC.

CDR3 sequence: CASSLGVSGKTYEQYF. DNA of the CDR3: TGTGCCAGCAGCTTGGGGGTTAGCGGGAAAACCTACGAGCAGTACTTC. The chain combines TRBV5-6 with TRBJ2-7, with TRBD2 identical over 8 bases. The CDR3 spans 16 residues. V lost 0 bases, J lost 2 bases, and 7 bases stayed unmatched. Looked up from germline, CDR1 is SGHDT and CDR2 is YYEEEE.

This clone was counted only a few times. This chain links TRBV5-6 with TRBJ2-1; 7 bases line up with TRBD2. The CDR3 extends over 18 amino acids. J lost 8 bases, V lost 3 bases, and 20 bases had no gene match. CDR1 is SGHDT and CDR2 is YYEEEE in the germline V gene. The CDR3 coding sequence is TGTGCCAGCAGCTCCCTTTCTTTTGTGTGGGAGGGCCTTTATGAGCAGTTCTTC. Translating it yields CASSSLSFVWEGLYEQFF.

This clone came up once. V usage is TRBV2 and J usage is TRBJ2-7; 7 nucleotides agree with TRBD1. Germline lookup yields CDR1 SNHLY and CDR2 FYNNEI. This CDR3 contains 16 residues. With 5 bases clipped from V and 4 bases from J, the junction kept 14 bases outside the gene matches. The CDR3 sequence: CASSQTGLRGNYEQYF. The CDR3 DNA reads TGTGCCAGCAGTCAGACAGGGCTGAGAGGAAATTACGAGCAGTACTTC.

The genes are TRBV6-5 and TRBJ1-4, with TRBD1 as a possible D gene (6 bases). V was cut by 5 bases and J by 1 base, with 8 bases left in between. Germline V gene data show CDR1 as MNHEY and CDR2 as SVGAGI. CDR3 size: 14 residues. CDR3 region: CASSGQQTNEKLFF. In DNA form, the CDR3 reads TGTGCCAGCAGTGGACAGCAAACTAATGAAAAACTGTTTTTT.

Details on this clone: A far bigger clonotype differs at one base, so this is likely a read error. Additional DNA sequences in this sample encode the identical CDR3. The rearrangement uses TRBV29-1 and TRBJ1-1; D might be TRBD1 (6 bases). Germline values: CDR1 SQVTM, CDR2 ANQGSEA. V gave up 5 bases and J gave up 3 bases, with 13 bases separating them. The CDR3 totals 13 residues. Here the CDR3 DNA reads TGCAGCGTTCAACAGGGAGATTACACTGAAGCTTTCTTT. It codes for CSVQQGDYTEAFF.

This clone occurred a few times. The CDR3 reads CASSYSGTGQKFF. Here the CDR3 DNA reads TGTGCCAGCAGTTACTCGGGCACAGGGCAAAAGTTCTTC. The rearrangement links TRBV6-5 to TRBJ2-1; a weak D match, TRBD1 (6 bases). CDR3 length equals 13 residues. The V end was cut by 0 bases, the J end by 14 bases, with 14 bases between. In germline, CDR1 is MNHEY, CDR2 SVGAGI.